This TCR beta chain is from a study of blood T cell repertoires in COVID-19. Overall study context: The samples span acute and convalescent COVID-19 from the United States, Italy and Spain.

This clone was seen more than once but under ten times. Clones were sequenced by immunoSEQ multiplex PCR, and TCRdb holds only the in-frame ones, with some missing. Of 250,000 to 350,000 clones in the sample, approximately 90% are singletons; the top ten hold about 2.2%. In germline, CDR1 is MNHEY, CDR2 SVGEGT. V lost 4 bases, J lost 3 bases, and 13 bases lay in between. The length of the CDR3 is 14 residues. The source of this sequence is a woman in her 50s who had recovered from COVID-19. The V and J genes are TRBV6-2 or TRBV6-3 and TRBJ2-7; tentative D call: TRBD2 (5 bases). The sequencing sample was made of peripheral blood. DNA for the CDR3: TGTGCCAGCAGTTCGGCGGGTTGGGTCTACGAGCAGTACTTC. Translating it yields CASSSAGWVYEQYF.